There are many counts of the clone carrying this TCR beta chain. The target antigen is unknown. These data are taken from a study of shared clonotypes between healthy human individuals. Sequencing was performed with immunoSEQ multiplex PCR; in TCRdb, only in-frame clones are kept and a portion is missing. Of about 1 million clones detected, around 74% appear once; the ten largest clones hold about 1.4%. Whole-study findings and limits: Sampling covered nothing but blood. Tissue TCR repertoires likely differ from those found in blood. Shared across a few donors were around 5% of the naive CD4 clonotypes.

The CDR3 consists of 16 residues. After removal of 5 bases from V and 5 bases from J, the junction contained 8 bases not matched to a gene. The germline V gene has CDR1 SGHTA and CDR2 FQGNSA. The clonotype originates from a man between 18 and 29 years old in good health. The sequenced sample was memory CD4+ T cells sorted from blood. Subset in this sample: CD45RA-negative fraction. The chain links TRBV7-2 to TRBJ2-3; 12 nucleotides match TRBD2. The CDR3, as DNA: TGTGCCAGCAGCAAGCTAGCGGGAGGGCAGGTAGATACGCAGTATTTT. Translated: CASSKLAGGQVDTQYF.